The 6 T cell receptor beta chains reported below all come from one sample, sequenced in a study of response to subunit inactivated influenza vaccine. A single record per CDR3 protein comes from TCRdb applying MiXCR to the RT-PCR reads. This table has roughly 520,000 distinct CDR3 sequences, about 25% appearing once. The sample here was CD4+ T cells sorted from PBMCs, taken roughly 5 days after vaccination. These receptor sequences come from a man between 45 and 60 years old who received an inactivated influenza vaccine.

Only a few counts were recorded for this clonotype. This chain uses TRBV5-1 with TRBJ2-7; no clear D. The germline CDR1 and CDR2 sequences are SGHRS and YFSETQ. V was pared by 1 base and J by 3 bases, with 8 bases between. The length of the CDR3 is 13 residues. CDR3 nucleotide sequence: TGCGCCAGCAGCTTGAGCCAGTTCTACGAGCAGTACTTC. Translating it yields CASSLSQFYEQYF.

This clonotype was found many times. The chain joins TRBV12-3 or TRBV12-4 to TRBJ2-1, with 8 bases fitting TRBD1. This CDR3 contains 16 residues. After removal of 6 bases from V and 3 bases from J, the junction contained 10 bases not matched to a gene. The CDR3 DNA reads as TGTGCCAGCAGACCAGCCGGGACAGGACACTACAATGAGCAGTTCTTC. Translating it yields CASRPAGTGHYNEQFF.

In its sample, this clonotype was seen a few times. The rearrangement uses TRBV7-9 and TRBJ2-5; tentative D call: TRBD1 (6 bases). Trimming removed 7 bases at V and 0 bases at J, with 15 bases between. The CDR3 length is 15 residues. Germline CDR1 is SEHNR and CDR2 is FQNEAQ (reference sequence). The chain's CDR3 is CASTLTGRYQETQYF. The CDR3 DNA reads TGTGCCAGCACCCTGACAGGCCGATACCAAGAGACCCAGTACTTC. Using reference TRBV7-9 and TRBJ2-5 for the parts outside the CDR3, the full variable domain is DTGVSQNPRHKITKRGQNVTFRCDPISEHNRLYWYRQTLGQGPEFLTYFQNEAQLEKSRLLSDRFSAERPKGSFSTLEIQRTEQGDSAMYLCASTLTGRYQETQYFGPGTRLLVL.

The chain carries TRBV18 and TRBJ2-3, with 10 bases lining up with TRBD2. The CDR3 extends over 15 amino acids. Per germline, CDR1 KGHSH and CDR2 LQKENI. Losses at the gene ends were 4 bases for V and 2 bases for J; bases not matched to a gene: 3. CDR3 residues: CASSLGLAATDTQYF. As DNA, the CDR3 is TGTGCCAGCTCACTAGGACTAGCGGCCACAGATACGCAGTATTTT.

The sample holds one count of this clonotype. The CDR3 loop reads CSARDPGQSNQPQHF. The DNA of the CDR3 is TGCAGTGCTAGAGATCCGGGACAGAGCAATCAGCCCCAGCATTTT. This chain joins TRBV20-1 and TRBJ1-5; 7 bases match TRBD1. Germline values: CDR1 DFQATT, CDR2 SNEGSKA (reference sequence). This CDR3 comprises 15 residues. The V segment lost 0 bases and the J segment 1 base; nucleotides outside the gene matches: 3.

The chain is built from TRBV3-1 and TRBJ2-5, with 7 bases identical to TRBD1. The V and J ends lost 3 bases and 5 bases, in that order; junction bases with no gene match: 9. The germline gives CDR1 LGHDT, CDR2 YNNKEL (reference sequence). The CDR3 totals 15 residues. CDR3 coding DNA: TGTGCCAGCAGCCAGGGTTCCAACAGGGGTGAGACCCAGTACTTC. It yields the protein CASSQGSNRGETQYF.